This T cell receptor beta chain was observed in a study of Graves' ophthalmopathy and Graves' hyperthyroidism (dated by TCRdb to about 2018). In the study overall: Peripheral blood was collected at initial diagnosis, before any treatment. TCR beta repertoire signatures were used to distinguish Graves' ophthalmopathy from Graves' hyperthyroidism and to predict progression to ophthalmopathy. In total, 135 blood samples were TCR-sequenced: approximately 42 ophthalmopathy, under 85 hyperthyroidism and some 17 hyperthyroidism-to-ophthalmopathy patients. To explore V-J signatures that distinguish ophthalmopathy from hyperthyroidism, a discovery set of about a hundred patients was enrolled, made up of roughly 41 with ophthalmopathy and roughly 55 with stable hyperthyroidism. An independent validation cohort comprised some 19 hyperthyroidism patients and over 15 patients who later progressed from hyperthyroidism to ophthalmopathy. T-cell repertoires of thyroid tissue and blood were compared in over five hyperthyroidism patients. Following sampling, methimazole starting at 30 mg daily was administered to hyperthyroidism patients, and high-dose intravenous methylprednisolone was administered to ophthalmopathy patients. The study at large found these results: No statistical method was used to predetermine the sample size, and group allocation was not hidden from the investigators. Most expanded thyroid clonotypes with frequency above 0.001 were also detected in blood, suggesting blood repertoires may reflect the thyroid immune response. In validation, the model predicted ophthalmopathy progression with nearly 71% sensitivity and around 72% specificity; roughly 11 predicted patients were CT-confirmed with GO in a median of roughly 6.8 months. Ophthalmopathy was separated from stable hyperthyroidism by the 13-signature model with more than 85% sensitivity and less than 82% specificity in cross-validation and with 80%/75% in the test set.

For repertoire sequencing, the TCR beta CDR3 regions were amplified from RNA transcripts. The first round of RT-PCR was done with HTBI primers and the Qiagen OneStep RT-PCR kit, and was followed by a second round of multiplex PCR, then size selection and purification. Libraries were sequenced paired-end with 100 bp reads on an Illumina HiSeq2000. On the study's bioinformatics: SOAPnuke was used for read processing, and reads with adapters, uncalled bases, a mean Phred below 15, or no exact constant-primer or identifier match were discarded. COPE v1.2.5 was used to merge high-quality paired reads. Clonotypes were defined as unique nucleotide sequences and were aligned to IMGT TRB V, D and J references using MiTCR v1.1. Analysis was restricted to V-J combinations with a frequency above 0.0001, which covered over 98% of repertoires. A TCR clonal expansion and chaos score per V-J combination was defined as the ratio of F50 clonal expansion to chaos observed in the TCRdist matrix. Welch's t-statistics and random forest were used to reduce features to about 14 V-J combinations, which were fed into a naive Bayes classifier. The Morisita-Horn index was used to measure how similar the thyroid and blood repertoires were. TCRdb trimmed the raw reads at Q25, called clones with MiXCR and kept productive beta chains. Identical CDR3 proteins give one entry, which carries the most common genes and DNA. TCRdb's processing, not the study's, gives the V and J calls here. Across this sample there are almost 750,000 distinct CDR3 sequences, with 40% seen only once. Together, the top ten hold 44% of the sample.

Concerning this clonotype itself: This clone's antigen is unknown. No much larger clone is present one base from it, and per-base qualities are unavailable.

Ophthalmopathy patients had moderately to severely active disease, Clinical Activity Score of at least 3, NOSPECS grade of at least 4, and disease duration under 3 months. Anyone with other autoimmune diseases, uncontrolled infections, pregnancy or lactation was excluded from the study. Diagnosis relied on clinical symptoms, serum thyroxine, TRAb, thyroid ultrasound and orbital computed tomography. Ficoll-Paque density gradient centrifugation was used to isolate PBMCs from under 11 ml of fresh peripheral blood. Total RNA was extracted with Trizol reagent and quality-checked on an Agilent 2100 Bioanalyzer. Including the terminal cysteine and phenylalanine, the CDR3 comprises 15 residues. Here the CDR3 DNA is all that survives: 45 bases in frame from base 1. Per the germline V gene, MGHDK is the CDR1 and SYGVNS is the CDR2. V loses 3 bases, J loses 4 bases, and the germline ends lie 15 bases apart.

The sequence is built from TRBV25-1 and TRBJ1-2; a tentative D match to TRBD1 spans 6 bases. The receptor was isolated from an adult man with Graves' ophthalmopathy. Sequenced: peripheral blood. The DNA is TGTGCCAGCAGTGACTCACAGGGCTCCTTCTATGGCTACACCTTC. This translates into CASSDSQGSFYGYTF.